The 21 T cell receptor beta chains below were found in one sample sequenced in a study of shared clonotypes between healthy human individuals. Sequencing used immunoSEQ multiplex PCR; TCRdb keeps in-frame clones, though not all of them. The sample shows some 900,000 clones, about 80% of them seen only once. The sequencing input was memory CD4+ T cells sorted from blood. The subset denotes: CD45RA-negative fraction. These receptors originate from a man aged 18 to 29 in good health.

This rearrangement joins TRBV28 to TRBJ1-1; 7 bases line up with TRBD1. This CDR3 is built from 15 residues. Germline-derived CDR1 and CDR2 are MDHEN and SYDVKM. With 4 bases clipped from V and 4 bases from J, the junction kept 9 bases outside the gene matches. The CDR3 bases are TGTGCCAGCAGTTCAGGGGGGGGCGGCGGCACTGAAGCTTTCTTT. This codes for CASSSGGGGGTEAFF.

Concerning this clone itself: Compared with germline, one end of the junction differs, possibly owing to a read error. This chain uses TRBV7-7 with TRBJ2-3; TRBD1 agrees at 10 bases. Germline CDR1 reads SSHAT; CDR2 reads FNYEAQ (reference sequence). This CDR3 contains 15 residues. The CDR3 sequence is CASSLGTGVADTQYF. The CDR3 DNA is TGTGCTAGCAGCTTAGGGACAGGGGTAGCAGATACGCAGTATTTT.

The chain couples TRBV6-1 to TRBJ2-6; D ambiguous. There are 15 residues in the CDR3. Germline CDR1 MNHNS, CDR2 SASEGT. V lost 4 bases and J 1 base, leaving 8 bases between the germline ends. The CDR3 spells CASSGRVSGANVLTF. The DNA for the CDR3 is TGTGCCAGCAGTGGTAGGGTATCTGGGGCCAACGTCCTGACTTTC.

V usage is TRBV28 and J usage is TRBJ2-1; 8 nucleotides line up with TRBD2. The V segment lost 6 bases and the J segment 0 bases; nucleotides outside the gene matches: 7. This CDR3 comprises 16 residues. Germline CDR1 MDHEN, CDR2 SYDVKM. In DNA, the CDR3 is TGTGCCAGCAGCTCACATCTAGCGGGCTCCTACAATGAGCAGTTCTTC. Encoded protein: CASSSHLAGSYNEQFF.

The chain recombines TRBV6-5 with TRBJ2-7; no definite D call. Deletions cut 2 bases from V and 3 bases from J, with 14 bases between. CDR3 length: 15 residues. Germline CDR1 is MNHEY and CDR2 is SVGAGI. CDR3 DNA: TGTGCCAGCAGTTACCGGCAGCCAGTAGGCTACGAGCAGTACTTC. Translating gives CASSYRQPVGYEQYF.

The J gene is TRBJ2-2, the V gene TRBV9; D gene uncertain. The CDR3 has 15 residues. Germline V gene data show CDR1 as SGDLS and CDR2 as YYNGEE. Trimming removed 1 base at V and 0 bases at J, with 7 bases between. The CDR3 DNA sequence: TGTGCCAGCAGCGTAACTGCCTCGAACACCGGGGAGCTGTTTTTT. Protein: CASSVTASNTGELFF.

This clone was seen more than once but under ten times. CDR3: CATSRDLGNLAFF. In DNA, the CDR3 is TGTGCCACCAGCAGAGATCTTGGCAATCTAGCTTTCTTT. V gene TRBV15 combines with J gene TRBJ1-1, with D unclear. V was shortened by 0 bases and J by 10 bases, with 12 bases between the two germline ends. The CDR3 sequence is 13 residues long. The germline V gene encodes CDR1 LNHNV and CDR2 YYDKDF (reference sequence). Using reference TRBV15 and TRBJ1-1 for the parts outside the CDR3, the full variable domain is DAMVIQNPRYQVTQFGKPVTLSCSQTLNHNVMYWYQQKSSQAPKLLFHYYDKDFNNEADTPDNFQSRRPNTSFCFLDIRSPGLGDTAMYLCATSRDLGNLAFFGQGTRLTVV.

The chain has TRBV20-1 and TRBJ2-3; D may be TRBD2 (6 bases). The CDR3 spans 11 residues. The V end lost 6 bases, the J end lost 6 bases, and 10 bases lay between the germline ends. Germline values: CDR1 DFQATT, CDR2 SNEGSKA (reference sequence). CDR3 sequence reads: CSANGGDTQYF. DNA of the CDR3: TGCAGTGCAAATGGGGGGGATACGCAGTATTTT.

On this clone: Other DNA sequences in this sample translate to the same CDR3. The chain employs TRBV27 and TRBJ2-3, with TRBD1 as a possible D gene (5 bases). This CDR3 is 14 amino acids long. Trimming removed 3 bases at V and 3 bases at J, with 10 bases between. The germline gives CDR1 MNHEY, CDR2 SMNVEV (reference sequence). The DNA for the CDR3 is TGTGCCAGCAGTTTGCAGGGCAGGACAGATACGCAGTATTTT. It yields the protein CASSLQGRTDTQYF.

The chain joins TRBV6-1 to TRBJ2-5; D is uncertain. The J call is uncertain, as TRBJ2-7 better fits the DNA end. Germline CDR1 reads MNHNS; CDR2 reads SASEGT. The CDR3 contains 12 residues. CDR3 nucleotides: TGTGCCAGCAGTGAAGCGCGTCACGAGCAGTACTTC. Protein sequence: CASSEARHEQYF.

CDR3 sequence (DNA): TGTGCCATCAGTCACCCTACAGGGGTCACTGAAGCTTTCTTT. Amino acids: CAISHPTGVTEAFF. This chain uses TRBV10-3 with TRBJ1-1; 7 bases map to TRBD1. Germline assignment: CDR1 ENHRY and CDR2 SYGVKD. This CDR3 has 14 residues. V was clipped by 5 bases and J by 4 bases; unmatched bases: 7.

V usage is TRBV7-3 and J usage is TRBJ2-6, with TRBD1 identical over 8 bases. Germline V lookup: CDR1 SGHTA, CDR2 FQGTGA. The CDR3 totals 17 residues. The V gene end was trimmed by 6 bases and the J gene end by 0 bases; junction bases not matched to a gene: 7. Here the CDR3 DNA reads TGTGCCAGCAGTCCACAGGGGGGAAGCTCTGGGGCCAACGTCCTGACTTTC. This encodes CASSPQGGSSGANVLTF.

The chain employs TRBV6-5 and TRBJ2-1; a weak D match, TRBD1 (5 bases). Germline loops: CDR1 MNHEY, CDR2 SVGAGI. The CDR3 is 16 amino acids. Between the trimmed V and J ends, which lost 4 bases and 0 bases, there was a span of 13 bases. The CDR3 here is CASSSGYRSSYNEQFF. Written as DNA, the CDR3 is TGTGCCAGCAGTTCAGGGTACCGGAGCTCCTACAATGAGCAGTTCTTC.

Of note for this clone: A far larger clone lies a single base away; this is likely a read error. The chain is built from TRBV27 and TRBJ1-4; 9 bases are shared with TRBD1. From germline, CDR1 is MNHEY and CDR2 SMNVEV (reference sequence). This CDR3 contains 16 residues. As DNA, the CDR3 is TGTGCCGGCAGGGAGAGGACAGGGGCTGGGAATGAAAAACTGTTTTTT. It translates to CAGRERTGAGNEKLFF.

The CDR3: CASRSPGRRNEQFF. The DNA for the CDR3 is TGTGCCAGCAGATCACCCGGGAGACGGAATGAGCAGTTCTTC. This chain links TRBV7-2 with TRBJ2-1, with D tentatively TRBD2 (6 bases). Trimming took off 6 bases at V and 7 bases at J, with 16 bases between the two ends. Germline lookup yields CDR1 SGHTA and CDR2 FQGNSA. The CDR3 sequence is 14 residues long.

The CDR3 spells CASGSGGLPKTQYF. CDR3 nucleotides: TGCGCCAGCGGGTCGGGGGGGCTTCCAAAGACCCAGTACTTC. V is TRBV5-1 and J is TRBJ2-5; 8 bases agree with TRBD2. Trimming removed 7 bases from V and 6 bases from J; junction bases left unmatched: 11. This CDR3 region has 14 residues. The germline V gene has CDR1 SGHRS and CDR2 YFSETQ.

This clone has more than one count but fewer than ten. The V gene is TRBV18, the J gene TRBJ1-1; tentative D call: TRBD1 (6 bases). CDR3 length equals 16 residues. Germline CDR1 KGHSH, CDR2 LQKENI. The V end lost 3 bases, the J end lost 6 bases, and 20 bases lay between the germline ends. The CDR3 nucleotides are TGTGCCAGCTCACCTACAGGGTTTTATGGCGACCCTGAAGCTTTCTTT. Amino acid sequence: CASSPTGFYGDPEAFF.

The gene calls are TRBV10-3 and TRBJ2-7; no reliable D call. This CDR3 has 13 amino acids. Looked up from germline, CDR1 is ENHRY and CDR2 is SYGVKD. V lost 11 bases and J 3 bases, leaving 17 bases between the germline ends. Here the CDR3 reads CAPFPRTHYEQYF. Here the CDR3 DNA reads TGTGCCCCCTTTCCTCGGACCCACTACGAGCAGTACTTC.

This clone was observed once. The genes are TRBV9 and TRBJ2-6, with a tentative D call TRBD2 (6 bases). V dropped 0 bases and J dropped 12 bases, with 10 bases sitting between them. This CDR3 is 13 amino acids long. Germline V gene lookup returns CDR1 SGDLS and CDR2 YYNGEE. The CDR3, as DNA: TGTGCCAGCAGCGTAGACCAGACTAGCGTCCTGACTTTC. Residues: CASSVDQTSVLTF.

The rearrangement links TRBV7-8 to TRBJ2-7, with 10 bases matching TRBD2. This CDR3 comprises 15 residues. The V segment lost 3 bases and the J segment 4 bases; nucleotides outside the gene matches: 6. Germline V gene lookup returns CDR1 SGHVS and CDR2 FQNEAQ. This CDR3 reads CASSFRLAGPYEQYF. In nucleotides, the CDR3 is TGTGCCAGCAGCTTTAGACTAGCGGGCCCGTACGAGCAGTACTTC.

The chain carries TRBV6-5 and TRBJ2-5; a possible D gene is TRBD2 (5 bases). The CDR3 sequence is 15 residues long. The ends were cut back, 6 bases at V and 5 bases at J, with 19 bases in the middle. Germline CDR1 and CDR2: MNHEY and SVGAGI. CDR3 sequence: CASSPGPVRTETQYF. The DNA for the CDR3 is TGTGCCAGCAGCCCCGGCCCGGTGAGGACTGAGACCCAGTACTTC.